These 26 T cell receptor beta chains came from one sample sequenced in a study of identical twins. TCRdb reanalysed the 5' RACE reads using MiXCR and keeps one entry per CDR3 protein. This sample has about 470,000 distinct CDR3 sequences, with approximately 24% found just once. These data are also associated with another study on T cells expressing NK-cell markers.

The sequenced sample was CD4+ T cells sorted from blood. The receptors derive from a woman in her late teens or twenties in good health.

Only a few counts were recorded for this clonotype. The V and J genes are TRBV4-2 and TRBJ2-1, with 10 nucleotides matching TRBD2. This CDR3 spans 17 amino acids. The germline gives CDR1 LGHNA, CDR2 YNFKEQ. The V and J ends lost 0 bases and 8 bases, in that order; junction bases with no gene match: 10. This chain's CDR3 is CASSQDWSGGGWDEQFF. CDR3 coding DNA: TGTGCCAGCAGCCAAGATTGGAGCGGGGGGGGCTGGGATGAGCAGTTCTTC.

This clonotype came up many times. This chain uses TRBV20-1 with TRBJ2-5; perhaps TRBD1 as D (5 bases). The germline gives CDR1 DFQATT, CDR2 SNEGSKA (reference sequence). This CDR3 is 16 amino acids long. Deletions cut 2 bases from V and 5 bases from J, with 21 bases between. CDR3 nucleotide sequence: TGCAGTGCTAGATGGGGCGGCGGTCTCCCTGGGGAGACCCAGTACTTC. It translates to CSARWGGGLPGETQYF.

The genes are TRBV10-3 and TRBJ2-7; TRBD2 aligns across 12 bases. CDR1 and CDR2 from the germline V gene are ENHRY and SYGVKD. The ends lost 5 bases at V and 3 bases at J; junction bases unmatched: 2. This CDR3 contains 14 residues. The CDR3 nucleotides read TGTGCCATCAGTTGGACTAGCGGGATCTACGAGCAGTACTTC. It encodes CAISWTSGIYEQYF.

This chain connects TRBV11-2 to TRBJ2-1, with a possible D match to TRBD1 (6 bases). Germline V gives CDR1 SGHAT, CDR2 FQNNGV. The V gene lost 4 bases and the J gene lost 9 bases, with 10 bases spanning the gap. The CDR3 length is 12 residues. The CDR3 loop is CASSSGVGEQFF. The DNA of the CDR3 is TGTGCCAGCAGCTCAGGGGTTGGTGAGCAGTTCTTC. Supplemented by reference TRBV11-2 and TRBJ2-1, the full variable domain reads EAGVAQSPRYKIIEKRQSVAFWCNPISGHATLYWYQQILGQGPKLLIQFQNNGVVDDSQLPKDRFSAERLKGVDSTLKIQPAKLEDSAVYLCASSSGVGEQFFGPGTRLTVL.

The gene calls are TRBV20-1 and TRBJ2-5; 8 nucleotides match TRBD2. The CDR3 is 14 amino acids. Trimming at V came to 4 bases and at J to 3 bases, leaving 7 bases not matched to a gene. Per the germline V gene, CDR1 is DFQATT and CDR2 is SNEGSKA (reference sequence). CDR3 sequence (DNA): TGCAGTGCTATCGCGGGGGGCCTCAAAGAGACCCAGTACTTC. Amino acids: CSAIAGGLKETQYF.

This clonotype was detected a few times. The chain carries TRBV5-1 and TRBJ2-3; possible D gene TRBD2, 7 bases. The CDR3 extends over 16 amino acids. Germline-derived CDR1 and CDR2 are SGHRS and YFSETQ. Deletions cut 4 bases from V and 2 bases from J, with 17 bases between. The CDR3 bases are TGCGCCAGCAGCCTAGGGCGGGGGCTTTTCACAGATACGCAGTATTTT. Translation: CASSLGRGLFTDTQYF.

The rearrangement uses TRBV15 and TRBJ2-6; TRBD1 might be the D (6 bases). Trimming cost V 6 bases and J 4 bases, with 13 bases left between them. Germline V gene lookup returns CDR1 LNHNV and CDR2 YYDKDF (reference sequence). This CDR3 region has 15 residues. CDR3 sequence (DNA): TGTGCCACCAGATTCAGGGGTTCCGGGGCCAACGTCCTGACTTTC. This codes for CATRFRGSGANVLTF.

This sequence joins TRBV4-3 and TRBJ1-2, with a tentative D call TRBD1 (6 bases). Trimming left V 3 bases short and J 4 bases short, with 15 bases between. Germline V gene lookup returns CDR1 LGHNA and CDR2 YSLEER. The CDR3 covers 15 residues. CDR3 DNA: TGCGCCAGCAGCCAGCTCAGGACAGACGTCTATGGCTACACCTTC. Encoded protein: CASSQLRTDVYGYTF.

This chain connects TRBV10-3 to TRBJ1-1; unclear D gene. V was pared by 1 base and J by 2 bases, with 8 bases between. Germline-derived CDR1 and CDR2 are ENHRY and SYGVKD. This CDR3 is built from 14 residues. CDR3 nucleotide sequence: TGTGCCATCAGTGAGTACAGCGATAACACTGAAGCTTTCTTT. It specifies CAISEYSDNTEAFF.

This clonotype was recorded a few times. The CDR3 reads CASGLRNRGTETQYF. The CDR3 region has the DNA TGTGCTAGTGGTTTGCGGAATCGAGGTACCGAGACCCAGTACTTC. The rearrangement uses TRBV12-5 and TRBJ2-5; D unresolved. Per the germline V gene, CDR1 is LGHNT and CDR2 is FRNRAP. The CDR3 contains 15 residues. V was trimmed by 2 bases and J by 5 bases, leaving 15 bases between them.

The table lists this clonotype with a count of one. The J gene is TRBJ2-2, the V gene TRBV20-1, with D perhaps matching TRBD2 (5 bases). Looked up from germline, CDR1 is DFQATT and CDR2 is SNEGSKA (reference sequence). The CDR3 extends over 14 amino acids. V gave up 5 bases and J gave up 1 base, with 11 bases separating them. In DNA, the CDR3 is TGCAGTGCTTCCCGGACTGAGAACACCGGGGAGCTGTTTTTT. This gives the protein CSASRTENTGELFF.

The CDR3 DNA is TGTGCCAGCAGTTTACTAGCGGGGCACTCCTACAATGAGCAGTTCTTC. Its translation is CASSLLAGHSYNEQFF. This chain connects TRBV12-3 or TRBV12-4 to TRBJ2-1, with TRBD2 matching over 9 bases. After removal of 2 bases from V and 0 bases from J, the junction contained 2 bases not matched to a gene. The CDR3 loop spans 16 amino acids.

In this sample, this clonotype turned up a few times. The DNA for the CDR3 is TGTGCCAGCAGCCAAGTAAAAGGGGGGCGCTACAATGAGCAGTTCTTC. This sequence encodes CASSQVKGGRYNEQFF. This sequence joins TRBV3-1 and TRBJ2-1, with D perhaps assigned TRBD1 or TRBD2 (6 bases each). Deletions cut 1 base from V and 3 bases from J, with 13 bases between. The germline CDR1 and CDR2 sequences are LGHDT and YNNKEL (reference sequence). CDR3 length equals 16 residues.

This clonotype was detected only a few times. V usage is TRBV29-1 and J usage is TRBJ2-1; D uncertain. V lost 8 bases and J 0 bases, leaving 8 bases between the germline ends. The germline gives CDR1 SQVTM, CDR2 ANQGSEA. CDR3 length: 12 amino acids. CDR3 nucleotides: TGCAGCCAGACGAGCTCCTACAATGAGCAGTTCTTC. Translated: CSQTSSYNEQFF.

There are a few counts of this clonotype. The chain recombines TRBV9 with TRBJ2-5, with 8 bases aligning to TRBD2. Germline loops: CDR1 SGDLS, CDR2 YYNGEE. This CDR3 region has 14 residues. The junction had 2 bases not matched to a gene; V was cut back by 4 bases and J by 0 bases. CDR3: CASSPSGYQETQYF. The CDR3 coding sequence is TGTGCCAGCAGCCCTAGCGGGTACCAAGAGACCCAGTACTTC.

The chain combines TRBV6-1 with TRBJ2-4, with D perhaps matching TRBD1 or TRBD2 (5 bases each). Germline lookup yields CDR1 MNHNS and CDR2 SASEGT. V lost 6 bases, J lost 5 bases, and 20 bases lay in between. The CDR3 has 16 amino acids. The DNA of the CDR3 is TGTGCCAGCAGCGTCAGCCTGACAGCCGGGGAAAACATTCAGTACTTC. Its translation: CASSVSLTAGENIQYF.

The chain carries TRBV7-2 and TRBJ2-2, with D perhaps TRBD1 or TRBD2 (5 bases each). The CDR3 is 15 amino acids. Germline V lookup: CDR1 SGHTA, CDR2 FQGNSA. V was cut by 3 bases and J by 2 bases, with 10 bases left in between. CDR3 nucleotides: TGTGCCAGCAGCTTTGGGACCCCAAACACCGGGGAGCTGTTTTTT. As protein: CASSFGTPNTGELFF.

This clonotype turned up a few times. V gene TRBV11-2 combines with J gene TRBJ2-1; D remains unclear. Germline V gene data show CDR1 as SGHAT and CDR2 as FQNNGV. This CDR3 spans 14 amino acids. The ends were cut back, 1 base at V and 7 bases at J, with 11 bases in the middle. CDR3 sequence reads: CASSLAGGENEQFF. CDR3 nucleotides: TGTGCCAGCAGCTTAGCGGGTGGTGAGAATGAGCAGTTCTTC.

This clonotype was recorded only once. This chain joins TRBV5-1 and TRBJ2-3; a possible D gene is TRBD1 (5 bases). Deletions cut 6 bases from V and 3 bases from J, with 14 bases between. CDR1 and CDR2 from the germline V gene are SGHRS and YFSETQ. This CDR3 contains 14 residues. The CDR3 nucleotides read TGCGCCAGCATAGGTCAGGGTCGGACAGATACGCAGTATTTT. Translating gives CASIGQGRTDTQYF.

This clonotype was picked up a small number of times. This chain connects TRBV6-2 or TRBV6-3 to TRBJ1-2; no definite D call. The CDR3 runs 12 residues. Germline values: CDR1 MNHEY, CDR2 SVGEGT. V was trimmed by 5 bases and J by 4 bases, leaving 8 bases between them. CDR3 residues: CASSPQIYGYTF. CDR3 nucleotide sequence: TGTGCCAGCAGTCCGCAGATCTATGGCTACACCTTC.

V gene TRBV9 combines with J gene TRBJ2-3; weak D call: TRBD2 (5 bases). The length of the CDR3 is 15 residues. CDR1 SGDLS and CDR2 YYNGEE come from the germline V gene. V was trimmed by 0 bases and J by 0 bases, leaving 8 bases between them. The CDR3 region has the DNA TGTGCCAGCAGCGTAGGTGGCGGGAGCACAGATACGCAGTATTTT. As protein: CASSVGGGSTDTQYF.

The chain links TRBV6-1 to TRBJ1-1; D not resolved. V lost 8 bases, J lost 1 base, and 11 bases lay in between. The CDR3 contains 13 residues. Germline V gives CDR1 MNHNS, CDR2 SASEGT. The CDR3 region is CASRWVGNTEAFF. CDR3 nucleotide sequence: TGTGCCAGCCGGTGGGTGGGGAACACTGAAGCTTTCTTT.

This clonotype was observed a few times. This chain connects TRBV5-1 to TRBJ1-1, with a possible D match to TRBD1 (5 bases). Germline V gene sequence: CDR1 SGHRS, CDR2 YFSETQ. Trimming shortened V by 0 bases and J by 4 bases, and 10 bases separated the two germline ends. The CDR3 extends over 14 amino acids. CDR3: CASSLAGAGTEAFF. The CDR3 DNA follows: TGCGCCAGCAGCTTGGCTGGGGCAGGCACTGAAGCTTTCTTT. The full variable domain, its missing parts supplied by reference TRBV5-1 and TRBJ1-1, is KAGVTQTPRYLIKTRGQQVTLSCSPISGHRSVSWYQQTPGQGLQFLFEYFSETQRNKGNFPGRFSGRQFSNSRSEMNVSTLELGDSALYLCASSLAGAGTEAFFGQGTRLTVV.

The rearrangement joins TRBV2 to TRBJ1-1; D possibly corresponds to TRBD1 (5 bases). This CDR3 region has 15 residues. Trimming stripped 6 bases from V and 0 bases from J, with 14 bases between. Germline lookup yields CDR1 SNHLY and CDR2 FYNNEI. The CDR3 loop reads CASRRGGYLNTEAFF. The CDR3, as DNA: TGTGCCAGCAGAAGGGGAGGTTACTTGAACACTGAAGCTTTCTTT.

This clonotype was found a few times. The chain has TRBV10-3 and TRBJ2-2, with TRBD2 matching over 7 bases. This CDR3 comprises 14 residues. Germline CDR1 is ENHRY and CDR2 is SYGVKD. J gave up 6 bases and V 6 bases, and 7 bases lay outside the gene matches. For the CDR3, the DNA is TGTGCCATCAGCGGACTAGGGTTGGCCGGGGAGCTGTTTTTT. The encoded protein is CAISGLGLAGELFF.

The CDR3 DNA is TGTGCCAGCTCAAAAGGGGGGGCCTCCTACAATGAGCAGTTCTTC. Translating it yields CASSKGGASYNEQFF. The gene calls are TRBV18 and TRBJ2-1, with D perhaps matching TRBD2 (7 bases). Germline V CDR1 and CDR2: KGHSH, LQKENI. This CDR3 comprises 15 residues. The V and J ends lost 5 bases and 0 bases respectively, with 11 bases between them.